Following are 2 T cell receptor beta chains from one sample sequenced in a study of T cells in Graves' hyperthyroidism and ophthalmopathy. Authors of the study amplified TCR beta CDR3 regions from RNA transcripts. RT-PCR in the first round (using the HTBI primer set) targeted the TCR CDR3. Via MiXCR, TCRdb re-called the multiplex PCR reads, giving one row per CDR3 protein. The data contain around 530,000 distinct CDR3 sequences, 15% to 20% of them singletons. Sequencing was performed on blood. These receptors were obtained from a woman younger than 35 with Graves' ophthalmopathy.

About this clonotype: Given a much more abundant clone one base away, this may be a read error. The V gene is TRBV27, the J gene TRBJ2-2; a possible D gene is TRBD2 (6 bases). The CDR3 sequence is 15 residues long. V was cut by 7 bases and J by 4 bases, with 16 bases left in between. CDR1 MNHEY and CDR2 SMNVEV come from the germline V gene (reference sequence). The CDR3 nucleotides are TGTGCCAGCACTTGGAGGGGTTCCGGCACCGGGGAGCTGTTTTTT. As protein: CASTWRGSGTGELFF.

This rearrangement joins TRBV7-8 to TRBJ1-3; 9 nucleotides match TRBD1. This CDR3 has 16 amino acids. Unmatched junction bases numbered 9, after V lost 5 bases and J lost 4 bases. Germline V gene sequence: CDR1 SGHVS, CDR2 FQNEAQ. CDR3 sequence: CASSTRDRVPGNTIYF. The CDR3 region has the DNA TGTGCCAGCAGCACTCGGGACAGGGTCCCGGGAAACACCATATATTTT.